This T cell receptor (beta chain) was observed in a study of blood T cells in healthy people across ages. The authors ran a second PCR of about 7 to 11 cycles using a sample-barcoded 5' primer and a J-beta primer mix. The authors tagged each cDNA molecule using a template-switch adaptor with 12 random nucleotides. MiXCR was run by TCRdb on the 5' RACE reads, yielding one entry per CDR3 protein. The table shows approximately 1,700,000 distinct CDR3 sequences, with more than 35% occurring only once. Germline CDR1 is SEHNR and CDR2 is FQNEAQ (reference sequence). There are 16 residues in the CDR3. Trimming removed 1 base at V and 2 bases at J, with 15 bases between. Overall study findings and caveats: Both naive CD4+ cell counts and diversity were greater in long-lived donors than in aged donors.

This clonotype occurred once. Its antigen is as yet unknown. This TCR was sampled from a human donor in good health. The chain recombines TRBV7-9 with TRBJ2-7, with a weak D call TRBD2 (5 bases). Sequencing was performed on blood. CDR3 sequence reads: CASSLGDSAMPYEQYF. DNA for the CDR3: TGTGCCAGCAGCTTAGGGGATAGCGCGATGCCCTACGAGCAGTACTTC.